Given below is one TCR beta chain in context. Germline is not matched at one junction end, which may reflect a read error. The authors ran a second PCR of roughly 6 to 12 cycles using a sample-barcoded 5' primer and a J-beta primer mix. MiXCR, applied by TCRdb to the 5' RACE reads, yields one record per CDR3 protein. Among around 2 million distinct CDR3 sequences listed, about two fifths were seen once. Germline assignment: CDR1 SGHAT and CDR2 FQNNGV. The CDR3 is made up of 14 amino acids. These data belong to a study of blood T cells in healthy people across ages. Sequenced sample: blood. This chain links TRBV11-2 with TRBJ2-4; weak D call: TRBD1 (6 bases). The J call is uncertain, as TRBJ2-5 better fits the DNA end. The clonotype originates from a human donor in good health. The CDR3: CVSSLGQTGETQYF. The CDR3 nucleotides are TGTGTCAGCAGCTTAGGACAGACCGGAGAGACCCAGTACTTC.